The clone carrying this TCR beta chain occurred many times. The record originates from a study of T cell repertoires in cytomegalovirus infection. The V end lost 1 base, the J end lost 8 bases, and 14 bases lay between the germline ends. The CDR3 covers 15 residues. From germline, CDR1 is SEHNR and CDR2 FQNEAQ (reference sequence). TCRdb used MiXCR to reprocess the reads, holding one entry per CDR3 protein. This table has approximately 240,000 distinct CDR3 sequences, 9% to 15% appearing once. This chain joins TRBV7-9 and TRBJ1-4, with D unresolved. This sequence was found in a human donor in good health (CMV status not recorded). Some clones in this sample may be carry-over from other donors' samples. Sequenced sample: PBMCs. The CDR3 DNA is TGTGCCAGCAGCTTAGAGGCGGGGATGCGGGAAAAACTGTTTTTT. Its translation: CASSLEAGMREKLFF.